The rows below give T cell receptor beta chains drawn from one sample of a study of T cell responses to AZD1222 COVID-19 vaccine. TCRdb keeps only in-frame clones here, not all; method: immunoSEQ multiplex PCR. Here the sample spans some 150,000 clones, 75% to 90% being singletons. The specimen was peripheral blood, collected 28 days after the second AZD1222 dose. The receptors come from an adult who received the AZD1222 COVID-19 vaccine. CDR3s include the opening cysteine and the closing phenylalanine or tryptophan. D genes are given only for firm matches. Only some rows state a clone size, as once, few, many or a class for expanded clones.

V: TRBV2; D: TRBD2; size: .; J: TRBJ2-7; DNA: TGTGCCAGCAGGCGGGAGGGCACCTACGAGCAGTACTTC; CDR3: CASRREGTYEQYF
V: TRBV30; D: .; size: few; J: TRBJ2-2; DNA: TGTGCCTGGAGTGTAAGAGTGCCCGGGGAGCTGTTTTTT; CDR3: CAWSVRVPGELFF
V: TRBV9; D: TRBD1; size: .; J: TRBJ2-7; DNA: TGTGCCAGCAGCGTGAGGGGACAGGGTGACGGCGAGCAGTACTTC; CDR3: CASSVRGQGDGEQYF
V: TRBV6-5; D: TRBD1; size: .; J: TRBJ2-1; DNA: TGTGCCACCATCTTGACAGGGGGGGATGAGCAGTTCTTC; CDR3: CATILTGGDEQFF
V: TRBV19; D: .; size: .; J: TRBJ1-2; DNA: TGTGCCAGTAGCTTGGGGTTCAACTATGGCTACACCTTC; CDR3: CASSLGFNYGYTF
V: TRBV6-5; D: .; size: .; J: TRBJ2-7; DNA: TGTGCCAGCAGAAAGGGATCCCTCCTCTACGAGCAGTACTTC; CDR3: CASRKGSLLYEQYF
V: TRBV6-4; D: TRBD2; size: .; J: TRBJ2-1; DNA: TGTGCCAGCAGCCCGAGGCGTAGCGGGGGGGTGGATGAGCAGTTCTTC; CDR3: CASSPRRSGGVDEQFF
V: TRBV20-1; D: .; size: .; J: TRBJ2-1; DNA: TGCAGGCTGGGGGGACATGAGCAGTTCTTC; CDR3: CRLGGHEQFF
V: TRBV18; D: .; size: once; J: TRBJ2-1; DNA: TGTGCCAGCTCATCACCTCAGGGGGGTGAGCAGTTCTTC; CDR3: CASSSPQGGEQFF
V: TRBV11-2; D: .; size: .; J: TRBJ2-2; DNA: TGTGCCAGCAGCTTAGTGGCAGGGAACACCGGGGAGCTGTTTTTT; CDR3: CASSLVAGNTGELFF
V: TRBV7-2; D: .; size: .; J: TRBJ1-2; DNA: TGTGCCAGCACCTCTTGGGGCTCTGCCTACACCTTC; CDR3: CASTSWGSAYTF
V: TRBV3-1/TRBV3-2; D: .; size: .; J: TRBJ1-6; DNA: TGTGCCAGCAGCCAAGAACCACAGTATAATTCACCCCTCCACTTT; CDR3: CASSQEPQYNSPLHF
V: TRBV4-1; D: TRBD2; size: .; J: TRBJ2-3; DNA: TGCGCCAGCAGCCCTCCTAAGGGACCTAGCTCGACTAGCGGGATCACAGATACGCAGTATTTT; CDR3: CASSPPKGPSSTSGITDTQYF
V: TRBV2; D: .; size: .; J: TRBJ2-5; DNA: TGTGCCAGCAGTGTTTTAGAAGAGACCCAGTACTTC; CDR3: CASSVLEETQYF
V: TRBV9; D: .; size: .; J: TRBJ1-1; DNA: TGTGCCAGCAGCGTAGCTCCGGGACACACACCTGAAGCTTTCTTT; CDR3: CASSVAPGHTPEAFF
V: TRBV2; D: .; size: .; J: TRBJ1-2; DNA: TGTGCCAGCAGGAAAGACTACTATGGCTACACCTTC; CDR3: CASRKDYYGYTF
V: TRBV11-2; D: .; size: once; J: TRBJ1-5; DNA: TGTGCCAGCAGCTTGGGGGAGAATCAGCCCCAGCATTTT; CDR3: CASSLGENQPQHF
V: TRBV7-6; D: .; size: .; J: TRBJ1-4; DNA: TGTGCCAGCAGCACCTTTCTGGGGGCAATCGAAAAACTGTTTTTT; CDR3: CASSTFLGAIEKLFF
V: TRBV6-6; D: TRBD2; size: .; J: TRBJ2-1; DNA: TGTGCCAGCAGTCGAGCGGGAGGGGGTTCCTACAATGAGCAGTTCTTC; CDR3: CASSRAGGGSYNEQFF
V: TRBV6-1; D: .; size: .; J: TRBJ1-2; DNA: TGTGCCAGCAGTGCTACAGGGTGGGATGGCTATGGCTACACCTTC; CDR3: CASSATGWDGYGYTF
V: TRBV29-1; D: TRBD1; size: .; J: TRBJ1-2; DNA: TGCAGCGATGGGGGACAGGGGAATGGCTACACCTTC; CDR3: CSDGGQGNGYTF
V: TRBV9; D: .; size: .; J: TRBJ1-5; DNA: TGTGCCAGCAGCGTCGGGACTCATCAGCCCCAGCATTTT; CDR3: CASSVGTHQPQHF
V: TRBV18; D: TRBD1; size: .; J: TRBJ2-7; DNA: TGTGCCAGCTCACGAGGACAGGACTACGAGCAGTACTTC; CDR3: CASSRGQDYEQYF
V: TRBV2; D: .; size: .; J: TRBJ1-5; DNA: TGTGCCAGCAGTGCCCCACCAGCTTTCCAGCCCCAGCATTTT; CDR3: CASSAPPAFQPQHF
V: TRBV7-8; D: .; size: .; J: TRBJ1-2; DNA: TGTGCCAGCAGCTCCCACGAGACAGATTCATATGGCTACACCTTC; CDR3: CASSSHETDSYGYTF
V: TRBV6-2/TRBV6-3; D: TRBD2; size: .; J: TRBJ2-5; DNA: TGTGCCAGCAGTTCCTATTGGGAGGGTGAGACCCAGTACTTC; CDR3: CASSSYWEGETQYF
V: TRBV7-8; D: TRBD1; size: .; J: TRBJ1-2; DNA: TGTGCCAGCTCCACAGGGGGCTCTAGCTATGGCTACACCTTC; CDR3: CASSTGGSSYGYTF
V: TRBV28; D: .; size: .; J: TRBJ1-4; DNA: TGTGCCAGCAGTTTTTCGCGGGGGGAGGAAAAACTGTTTTTT; CDR3: CASSFSRGEEKLFF
V: TRBV3-1/TRBV3-2; D: .; size: .; J: TRBJ2-2; DNA: TGTGCCAGCAGCCACGCTACGGTGATTCCTAGGACTGCGGCTCTGTTTTTT; CDR3: CASSHATVIPRTAALFF
V: TRBV2; D: TRBD1; size: .; J: TRBJ1-4; DNA: TGTGCCAGCCAAAGGATTACAGGGGGACTGTTTTTT; CDR3: CASQRITGGLFF
V: TRBV19; D: TRBD1; size: .; J: TRBJ1-2; DNA: TGTGCCAGTAGTATAGAAGGACAGGGGAAAGGATATGGCTACACCTTC; CDR3: CASSIEGQGKGYGYTF
V: TRBV5-1; D: TRBD1; size: few; J: TRBJ2-2; DNA: TGCGCCAGCAGCCCCGGGACAGGGAACACCGGGGAGCTGTTTTTT; CDR3: CASSPGTGNTGELFF
V: TRBV5-1; D: .; size: .; J: TRBJ1-4; DNA: TGCGCCAGCACCCCCGCGGGGAGTCATGAAAAACTGTTTTTT; CDR3: CASTPAGSHEKLFF
V: TRBV2; D: TRBD2; size: .; J: TRBJ2-7; DNA: TGTGCCAGCTTTGGCGGGAGGGTATACGAGCAGTACTTC; CDR3: CASFGGRVYEQYF
V: TRBV5-4; D: TRBD2; size: .; J: TRBJ2-3; DNA: TGTGCCAGCAGCTCTTACCCCAAGCGGGAACCTGGCACAGATACGCAGTATTTT; CDR3: CASSSYPKREPGTDTQYF
V: TRBV4-3; D: TRBD2; size: .; J: TRBJ2-2; DNA: TGCGCCAGCAGCCGACATAGCGGGGAAAACACCGGGGAGCTGTTTTTT; CDR3: CASSRHSGENTGELFF
V: TRBV27; D: TRBD2; size: .; J: TRBJ2-1; DNA: TGTGCCAGCAGTCAAGTCGGGACTAGCGGGAGTTATGAGCAGTTCTTC; CDR3: CASSQVGTSGSYEQFF
V: TRBV9; D: .; size: .; J: TRBJ2-2; DNA: TGTGCCAGCAGCGTAGTAAGGGCCCCTCAACCGGACACCGGGGAGCTGTTTTTT; CDR3: CASSVVRAPQPDTGELFF
V: TRBV5-4; D: TRBD1; size: .; J: TRBJ2-1; DNA: TGTGCCAGCAGCCCGGGAACAGGGGTTGACTACAATGAGCAGTTCTTC; CDR3: CASSPGTGVDYNEQFF
V: TRBV2; D: .; size: .; J: TRBJ2-7; DNA: TGTGCCAGCAGTTTGGACGGCCAGGTCTACGAGCAGTACTTC; CDR3: CASSLDGQVYEQYF
V: TRBV19; D: .; size: once; J: TRBJ2-7; DNA: TGTGCCAGTATCGATGCTGCAGGGGCGGGCGAGCAGTACTTC; CDR3: CASIDAAGAGEQYF
V: TRBV20-1; D: .; size: .; J: TRBJ2-5; DNA: TGCAGTGCTACGGGCCTGGAGACCCAGTACTTC; CDR3: CSATGLETQYF
V: TRBV4-3; D: TRBD1; size: .; J: TRBJ2-1; DNA: TGCGCCAGCAGCCAGGGGACAGGGGCAGACAATGAGCAGTTCTTC; CDR3: CASSQGTGADNEQFF
V: TRBV2; D: TRBD2; size: .; J: TRBJ2-1; DNA: TGTGCCAGCAGCCCCCTAGCGGGAGGAGTAGGTGAGCAGTTCTTC; CDR3: CASSPLAGGVGEQFF
V: TRBV6-5; D: TRBD1; size: .; J: TRBJ2-6; DNA: TGTGCCAGCACTAAAGGGGGCTTGGGGGCCAACGTCCTGACTTTC; CDR3: CASTKGGLGANVLTF
V: TRBV6-5; D: TRBD1; size: .; J: TRBJ1-1; DNA: TGTGCCAGCCGGGGACAGGGAGACACTGAAGCTTTCTTT; CDR3: CASRGQGDTEAFF
V: TRBV19; D: .; size: .; J: TRBJ1-6; DNA: TGTGCCAGTAGTGAGGGGGGCTATAATTCACCCCTCCACTTT; CDR3: CASSEGGYNSPLHF
V: TRBV9; D: TRBD2; size: .; J: TRBJ2-2; DNA: TGTGCCAGCAGCGTAGGACTAGCGGGAGGCGGGGAGCTGTTTTTT; CDR3: CASSVGLAGGGELFF
V: TRBV2; D: TRBD1; size: .; J: TRBJ1-5; DNA: TGTGCCAGCAGTGAGGACAGGGGGGATCAGCCCCAGCATTTT; CDR3: CASSEDRGDQPQHF
V: TRBV11-2; D: TRBD2; size: .; J: TRBJ2-7; DNA: TGTGCCAGCAGTTCCGGACTAGCGGGAGGTGGAGCCTACGAGCAGTACTTC; CDR3: CASSSGLAGGGAYEQYF
V: TRBV7-2; D: TRBD1; size: .; J: TRBJ2-3; DNA: TGTGCCAGCAGAGATAGGGGGCCCACAGATACGCAGTATTTT; CDR3: CASRDRGPTDTQYF
V: TRBV6-5; D: TRBD2; size: .; J: TRBJ2-7; DNA: TGTGCCAGCAGTTACCTTCTAGCGGGAGGCTACGAGCAGTACTTC; CDR3: CASSYLLAGGYEQYF
V: TRBV5-1; D: .; size: few; J: TRBJ1-2; DNA: TGCGCCAGCAGCTTGCCAGGGGAAGGCTACACCTTC; CDR3: CASSLPGEGYTF
V: TRBV5-1; D: TRBD1; size: once; J: TRBJ2-7; DNA: TGCGCCAGCAGCTCCGACAGGGGAGTAAACGAGCAGTACTTC; CDR3: CASSSDRGVNEQYF